Given below is one TCR beta chain in context. The ends were cut back, 0 bases at V and 6 bases at J, with 14 bases in the middle. CDR1 is MNHEY and CDR2 is SVGAGI in the germline V gene. CDR3 length: 15 residues. This entry belongs to a study of blood T cell repertoires in COVID-19. Overall study context: T cells, B-cell-depleted T cells, or PBMCs supplied cDNA or gDNA.

Assay: immunoSEQ multiplex PCR; the TCRdb copy retains only in-frame clones and omits some. The sample has about 300,000 clones; roughly 85% are singletons. This chain links TRBV6-5 with TRBJ1-2; TRBD1 might be the D (6 bases). Sequences were obtained from PBMCs or T cells enriched from blood (not recorded which). The origin of this receptor is a woman aged 25-40 years who had been exposed to COVID-19. The CDR3 DNA is TGTGCCAGCAGTTACTCCTACAGGGCCCCGGATGGCTACACCTTC. Its translation is CASSYSYRAPDGYTF.